This TCR beta chain is from a study of T-cell reconstitution after alpha-beta-depleted transplantation in children. Preparation of the TCRbeta library involved a method that used unique molecular identifiers. A single record per CDR3 protein comes from TCRdb applying MiXCR to the PCR reads. The table has fewer than 700,000 distinct CDR3 sequences, 20% to 25% seen once; the top ten hold 14%. This clonotype was picked up many times. Its antigen is still unknown. General study results and limits: Reportedly, roughly two months post-transplant, alpha-beta T cells arose from several hundred expanded graft clones.

The V gene lost 6 bases and the J gene lost 1 base, with 6 bases spanning the gap. Germline CDR1 and CDR2: MDHEN and SYDVKM. CDR3 length: 12 amino acids. The TCR comes from a boy under three years old who had a stem cell transplant for acute myeloid leukemia, so the T cells may come from the graft donor. Sequences were derived from PBMCs, mostly from graft donor cells, sampled 360 days after TCRalphabeta/CD19-depleted stem cell transplant. The chain is built from TRBV28 and TRBJ2-5, with D perhaps matching TRBD2 (5 bases). CDR3 loop: CASRRVQETQYF. The DNA of the CDR3 is TGTGCCAGCAGGAGGGTCCAAGAGACCCAGTACTTC.